What follows describes a single T cell receptor (beta chain). V lost 3 bases and J lost 7, with 9 bases in between. Germline V gives CDR1 PRHDT, CDR2 FYEKMQ (reference sequence). The CDR3 has 12 amino acids. The data were taken from a study of blood T cell repertoires in COVID-19. Study as a whole: The origin of the acute and convalescent COVID-19 samples was the United States, Italy and Spain. The cDNA or gDNA used as material had been derived from T cells, B-cell-depleted T cells, or PBMCs.

Authors' analysis steps: Amplification with reference gene primers provided the estimates of nucleated cell counts. Assay: immunoSEQ multiplex PCR; the TCRdb copy retains only in-frame clones and omits some. Clone size and the V and J calls come from that table; the DNA yielded D and trimming. Among 190,000 or so clones listed, 81% were seen once. The source material was peripheral blood. The V call is TRBV13, the J call TRBJ1-2; a weak D match, TRBD1 (5 bases). The source of this sequence is a woman older than 75 with COVID-19, enrolled during active disease. This CDR3 reads CASSFTGAGYTF. The CDR3 DNA follows: TGTGCCAGCAGCTTCACAGGAGCTGGCTACACCTTC.